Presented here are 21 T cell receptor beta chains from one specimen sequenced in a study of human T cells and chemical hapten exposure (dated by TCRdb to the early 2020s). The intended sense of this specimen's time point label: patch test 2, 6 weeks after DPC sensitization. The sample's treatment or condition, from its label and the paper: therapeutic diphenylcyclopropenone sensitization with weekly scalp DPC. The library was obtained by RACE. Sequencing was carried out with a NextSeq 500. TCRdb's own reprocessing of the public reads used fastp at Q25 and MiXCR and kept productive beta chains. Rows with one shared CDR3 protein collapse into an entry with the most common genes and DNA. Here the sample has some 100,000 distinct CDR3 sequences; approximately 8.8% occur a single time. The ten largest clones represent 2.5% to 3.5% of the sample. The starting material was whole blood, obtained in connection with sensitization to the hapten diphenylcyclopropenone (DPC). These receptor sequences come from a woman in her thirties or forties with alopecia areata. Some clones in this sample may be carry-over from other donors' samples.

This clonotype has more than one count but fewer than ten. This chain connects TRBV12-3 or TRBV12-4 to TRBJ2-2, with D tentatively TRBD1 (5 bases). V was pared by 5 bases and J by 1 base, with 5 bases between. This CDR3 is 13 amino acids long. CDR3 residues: CASSTGNTGELFF. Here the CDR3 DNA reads TGTGCCAGCAGTACAGGGAACACCGGGGAGCTGTTTTTT.

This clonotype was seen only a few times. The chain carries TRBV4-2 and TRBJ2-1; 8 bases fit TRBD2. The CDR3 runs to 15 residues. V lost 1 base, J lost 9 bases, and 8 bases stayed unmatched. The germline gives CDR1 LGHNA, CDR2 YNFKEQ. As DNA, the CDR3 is TGTGCCAGCAGCCAAGTCACGGGGGGGCCCGCTGAGCAGTTCTTC. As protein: CASSQVTGGPAEQFF.

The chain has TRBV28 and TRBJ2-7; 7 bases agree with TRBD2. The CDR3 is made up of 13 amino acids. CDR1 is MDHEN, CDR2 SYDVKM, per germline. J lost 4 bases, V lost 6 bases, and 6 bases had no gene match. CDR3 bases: TGTGCCAGCAGCTTTCCGGGACTATACGAGCAGTACTTC. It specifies CASSFPGLYEQYF.

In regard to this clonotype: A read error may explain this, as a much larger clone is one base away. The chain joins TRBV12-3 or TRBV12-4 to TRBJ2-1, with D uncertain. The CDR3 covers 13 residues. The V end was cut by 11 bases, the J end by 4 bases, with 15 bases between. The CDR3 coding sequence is TGTGCCGGCGCCCCCGGGCGTTACAATGAGCAGTTCTTC. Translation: CAGAPGRYNEQFF.

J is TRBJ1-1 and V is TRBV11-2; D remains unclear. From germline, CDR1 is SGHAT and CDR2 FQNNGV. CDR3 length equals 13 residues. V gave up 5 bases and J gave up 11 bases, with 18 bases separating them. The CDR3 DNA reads TGTGCCAGCAGCCTAGCGGGCAGCTCAACGGCTTTCTTT. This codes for CASSLAGSSTAFF. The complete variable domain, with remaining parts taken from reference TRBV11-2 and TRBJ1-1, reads EAGVAQSPRYKIIEKRQSVAFWCNPISGHATLYWYQQILGQGPKLLIQFQNNGVVDDSQLPKDRFSAERLKGVDSTLKIQPAKLEDSAVYLCASSLAGSSTAFFGQGTRLTVV.

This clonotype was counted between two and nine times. The CDR3 reads CASSSGQGGEQYF. CDR3 DNA: TGTGCCAGCAGCTCCGGTCAAGGAGGCGAGCAGTACTTC. The rearrangement links TRBV27 to TRBJ2-7; tentatively, D is TRBD2 (5 bases). The length of the CDR3 is 13 residues. The V end lost 6 bases, the J end lost 6 bases, and 15 bases lay between the germline ends. The germline V gene encodes CDR1 MNHEY and CDR2 SMNVEV (reference sequence).

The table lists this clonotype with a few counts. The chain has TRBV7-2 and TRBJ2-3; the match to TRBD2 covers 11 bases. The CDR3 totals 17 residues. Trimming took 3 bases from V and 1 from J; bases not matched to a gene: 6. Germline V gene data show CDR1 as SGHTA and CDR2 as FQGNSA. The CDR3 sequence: CASSFNSGGAGTDTQYF. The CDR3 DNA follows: TGTGCCAGCAGCTTCAATAGCGGGGGGGCGGGCACAGATACGCAGTATTTT.

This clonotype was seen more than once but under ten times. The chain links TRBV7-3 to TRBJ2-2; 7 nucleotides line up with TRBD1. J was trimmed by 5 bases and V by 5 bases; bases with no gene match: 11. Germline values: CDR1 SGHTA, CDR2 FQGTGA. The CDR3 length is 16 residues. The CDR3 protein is CASSLRTGAPTGELFF. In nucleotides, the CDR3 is TGTGCCAGCAGCCTTCGCACAGGGGCCCCTACCGGGGAGCTGTTTTTT.

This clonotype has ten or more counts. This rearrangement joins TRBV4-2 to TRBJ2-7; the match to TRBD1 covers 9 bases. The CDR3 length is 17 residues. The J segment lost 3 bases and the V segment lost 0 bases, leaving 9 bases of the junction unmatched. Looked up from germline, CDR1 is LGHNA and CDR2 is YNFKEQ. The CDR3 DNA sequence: TGTGCCAGCAGCCAAGAAAAACAGGGGGCTTTATTCTACGAGCAGTACTTC. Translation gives CASSQEKQGALFYEQYF.

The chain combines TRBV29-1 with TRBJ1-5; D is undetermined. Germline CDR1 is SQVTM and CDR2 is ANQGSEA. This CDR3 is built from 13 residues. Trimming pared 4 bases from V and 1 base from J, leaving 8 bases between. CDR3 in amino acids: CSVVQASNQPQHF. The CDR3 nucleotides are TGCAGCGTTGTTCAGGCAAGCAATCAGCCCCAGCATTTT.

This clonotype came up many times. The CDR3 loop is CASSTILSGTSGVNEQFF. The CDR3 bases are TGTGCCAGTAGTACTATACTTTCCGGGACTAGCGGGGTGAATGAGCAGTTCTTC. This sequence joins TRBV19 and TRBJ2-1, with 13 bases lining up with TRBD2. Germline loops: CDR1 LNHDA, CDR2 SQIVND (reference sequence). Trimming removed 4 bases from V and 7 bases from J; junction bases left unmatched: 13. The CDR3 extends over 18 amino acids. Supplemented by reference TRBV19 and TRBJ2-1, the full variable domain reads DGGITQSPKYLFRKEGQNVTLSCEQNLNHDAMYWYRQDPGQGLRLIYYSQIVNDFQKGDIAEGYSVSREKKESFPLTVTSAQKNPTAFYLCASSTILSGTSGVNEQFFGPGTRLTVL.

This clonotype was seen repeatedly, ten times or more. The CDR3 loop reads CASSSSQTPRGRETQYF. Here the CDR3 DNA reads TGTGCCAGCAGCTCCTCCCAGACCCCTCGGGGGAGAGAGACCCAGTACTTC. The chain couples TRBV11-2 to TRBJ2-5; TRBD2 is a possible D gene (6 bases). Trimming took 4 bases from V and 4 from J, leaving 22 bases between them. This CDR3 contains 17 residues. The germline V gene has CDR1 SGHAT and CDR2 FQNNGV. Full variable domain (outside the CDR3, taken from reference TRBV11-2 and TRBJ2-5): EAGVAQSPRYKIIEKRQSVAFWCNPISGHATLYWYQQILGQGPKLLIQFQNNGVVDDSQLPKDRFSAERLKGVDSTLKIQPAKLEDSAVYLCASSSSQTPRGRETQYFGPGTRLLVL.

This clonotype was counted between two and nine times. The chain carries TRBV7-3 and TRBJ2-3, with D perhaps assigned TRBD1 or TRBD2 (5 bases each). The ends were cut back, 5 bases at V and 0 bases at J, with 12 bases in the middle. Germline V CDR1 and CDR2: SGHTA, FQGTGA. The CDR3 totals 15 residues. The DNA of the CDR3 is TGTGCCAGCAGCCCTCGGGGCTTTAGCACAGATACGCAGTATTTT. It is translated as CASSPRGFSTDTQYF. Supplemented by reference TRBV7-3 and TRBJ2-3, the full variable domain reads GAGVSQTPSNKVTEKGKYVELRCDPISGHTALYWYRQSLGQGPEFLIYFQGTGAADDSGLPNDRFFAVRPEGSVSTLKIQRTERGDSAVYLCASSPRGFSTDTQYFGPGTRLTVL.

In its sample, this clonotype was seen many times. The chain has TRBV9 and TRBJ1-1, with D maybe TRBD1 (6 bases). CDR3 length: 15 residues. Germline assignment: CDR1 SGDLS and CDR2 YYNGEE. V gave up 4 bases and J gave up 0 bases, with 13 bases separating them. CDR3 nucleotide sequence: TGTGCCAGCAGCCCAAACACAGGGATGAACACTGAAGCTTTCTTT. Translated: CASSPNTGMNTEAFF.

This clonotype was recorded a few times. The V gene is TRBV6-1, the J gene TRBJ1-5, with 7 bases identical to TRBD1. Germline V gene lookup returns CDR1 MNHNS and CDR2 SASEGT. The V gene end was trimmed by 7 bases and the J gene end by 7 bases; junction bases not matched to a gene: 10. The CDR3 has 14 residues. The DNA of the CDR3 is TGTGCCAGCAAAGGGAACAGGGGTAACCAGCCCCAGCATTTT. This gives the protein CASKGNRGNQPQHF.

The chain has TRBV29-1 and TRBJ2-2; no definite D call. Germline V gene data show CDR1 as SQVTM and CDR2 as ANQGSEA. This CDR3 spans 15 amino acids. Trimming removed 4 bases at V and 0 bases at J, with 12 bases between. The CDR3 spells CSVGLRLSNTGELFF. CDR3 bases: TGCAGCGTTGGTCTAAGACTCTCGAACACCGGGGAGCTGTTTTTT.

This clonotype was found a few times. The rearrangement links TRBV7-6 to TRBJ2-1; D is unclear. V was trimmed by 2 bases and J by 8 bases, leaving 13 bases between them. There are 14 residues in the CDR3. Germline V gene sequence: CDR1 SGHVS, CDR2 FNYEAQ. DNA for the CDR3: TGTGCCAGCAGCTTACTCATCCATTTCGATGAGCAGTTCTTC. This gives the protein CASSLLIHFDEQFF.

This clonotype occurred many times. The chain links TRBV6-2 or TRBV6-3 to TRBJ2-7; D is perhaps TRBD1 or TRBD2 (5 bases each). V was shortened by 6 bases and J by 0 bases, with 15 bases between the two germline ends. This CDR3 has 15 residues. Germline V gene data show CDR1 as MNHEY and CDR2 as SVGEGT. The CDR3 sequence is CASSGPGRSSYEQYF. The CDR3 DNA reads TGTGCCAGCAGCGGTCCGGGGCGGAGCTCCTACGAGCAGTACTTC.

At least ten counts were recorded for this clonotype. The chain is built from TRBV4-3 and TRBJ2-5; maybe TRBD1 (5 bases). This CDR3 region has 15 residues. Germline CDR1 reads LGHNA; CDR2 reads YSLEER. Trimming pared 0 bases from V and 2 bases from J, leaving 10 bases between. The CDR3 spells CASSQEQGPQETQYF. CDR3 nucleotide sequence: TGCGCCAGCAGCCAAGAGCAGGGTCCTCAAGAGACCCAGTACTTC.

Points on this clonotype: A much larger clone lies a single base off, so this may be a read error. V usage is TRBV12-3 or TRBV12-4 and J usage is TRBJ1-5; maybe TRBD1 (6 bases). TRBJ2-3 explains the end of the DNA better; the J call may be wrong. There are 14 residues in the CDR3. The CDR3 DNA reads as TGTGCCAGCAGCCTCGCAGGGGACAATCAGCCCCAGTATTTT. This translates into CASSLAGDNQPQYF.

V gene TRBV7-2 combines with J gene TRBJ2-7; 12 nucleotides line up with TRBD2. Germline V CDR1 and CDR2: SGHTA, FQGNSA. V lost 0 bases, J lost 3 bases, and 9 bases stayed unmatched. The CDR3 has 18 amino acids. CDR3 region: CASSLAMTSGGTFYEQYF. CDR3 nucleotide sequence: TGTGCCAGCAGCTTAGCGATGACTAGCGGGGGTACCTTCTACGAGCAGTACTTC.